This record covers a single TCR beta chain. Sequencing was performed with immunoSEQ multiplex PCR; in TCRdb, only in-frame clones are kept and a portion is missing. The profile shows 150,000 or so clones, more than 80% of them singletons. This sample was included in a study of T cell responses to AZD1222 COVID-19 vaccine. Looking at the study overall: Some second doses came at about 4 weeks and others at about 12 weeks; these were pooled.

Germline V CDR1 and CDR2: LGHNA, YNFKEQ. The CDR3 totals 14 residues. Trimming pared 0 bases from V and 7 bases from J, leaving 12 bases between. The chain employs TRBV4-2 and TRBJ1-2, with a weak D call TRBD1 (5 bases). The sequence was obtained from an adult in good health. Sequenced material: peripheral blood, taken on day 0 of AZD1222 vaccination. CDR3 DNA sequence: TGTGCCAGCAGCCAAGATGGGGGAATCGGTGGCTACACCTTC. It translates to CASSQDGGIGGYTF.